The T cell receptor (beta chain) under discussion was sequenced for a study of T cell changes during pregnancy in multiple sclerosis. Produced via immunoSEQ multiplex PCR; TCRdb's table is partial and in-frame only. This table holds some 75,000 clones, 90% to 95% found once. Germline lookup yields CDR1 MNHEY and CDR2 SMNVEV (reference sequence). The CDR3 sequence is 13 residues long. The germline V and J ends were trimmed by 1 base and 6 bases, with 9 bases remaining between them. The chain recombines TRBV27 with TRBJ1-2; perhaps TRBD1 as D (6 bases). The sequence derives from a female donor with multiple sclerosis, enrolled in a pregnancy study. The sequencing used peripheral blood, collected in the second trimester of pregnancy. The CDR3 here is CASSLFQGNGYTF. In DNA, the CDR3 is TGTGCCAGCAGTTTATTTCAGGGGAATGGCTACACCTTC.